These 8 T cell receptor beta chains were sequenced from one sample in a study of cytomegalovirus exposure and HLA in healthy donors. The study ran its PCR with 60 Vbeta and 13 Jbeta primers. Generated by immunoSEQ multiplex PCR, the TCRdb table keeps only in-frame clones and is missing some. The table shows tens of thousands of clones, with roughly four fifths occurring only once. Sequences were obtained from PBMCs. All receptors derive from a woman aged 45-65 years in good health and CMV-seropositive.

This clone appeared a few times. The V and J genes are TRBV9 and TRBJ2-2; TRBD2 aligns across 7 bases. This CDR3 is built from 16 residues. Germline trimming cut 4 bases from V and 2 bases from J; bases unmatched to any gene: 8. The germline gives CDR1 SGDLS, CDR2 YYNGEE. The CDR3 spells CASSLIAGTNTGELFF. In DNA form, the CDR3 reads TGTGCCAGCAGCCTTATAGCGGGTACTAACACCGGGGAGCTGTTTTTT.

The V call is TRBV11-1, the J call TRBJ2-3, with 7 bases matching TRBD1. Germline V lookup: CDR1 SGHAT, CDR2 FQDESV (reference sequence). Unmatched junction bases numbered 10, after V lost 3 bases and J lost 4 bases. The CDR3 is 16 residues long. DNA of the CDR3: TGTGCCAGCAGCTTGAACAGGGGATCCCTCTCAGATACGCAGTATTTT. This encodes CASSLNRGSLSDTQYF.

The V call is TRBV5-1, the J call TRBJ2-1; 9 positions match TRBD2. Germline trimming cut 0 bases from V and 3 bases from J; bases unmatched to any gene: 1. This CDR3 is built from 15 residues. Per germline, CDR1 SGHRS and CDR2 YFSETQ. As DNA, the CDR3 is TGCGCCAGCAGCTTGGTAGCGGGGGTCTACAATGAGCAGTTCTTC. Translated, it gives CASSLVAGVYNEQFF.

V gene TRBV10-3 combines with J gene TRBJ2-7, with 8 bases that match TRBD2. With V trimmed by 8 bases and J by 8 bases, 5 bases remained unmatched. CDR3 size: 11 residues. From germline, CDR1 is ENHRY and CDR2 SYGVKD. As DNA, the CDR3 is TGTGCCATCTACAGCGGGAGCCAGCAGTACTTC. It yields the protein CAIYSGSQQYF.

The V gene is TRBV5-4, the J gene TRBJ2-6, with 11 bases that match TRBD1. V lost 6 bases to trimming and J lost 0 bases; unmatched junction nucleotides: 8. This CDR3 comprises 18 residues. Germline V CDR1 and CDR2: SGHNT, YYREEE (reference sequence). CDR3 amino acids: CASTREGTGGSGANVLTF. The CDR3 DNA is TGTGCCAGCACCCGGGAGGGGACAGGGGGCTCTGGGGCCAACGTCCTGACTTTC.

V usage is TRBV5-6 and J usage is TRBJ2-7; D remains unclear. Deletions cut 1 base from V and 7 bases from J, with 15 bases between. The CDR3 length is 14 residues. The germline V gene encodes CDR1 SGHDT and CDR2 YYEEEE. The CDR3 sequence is CASSLRQAQREQYF. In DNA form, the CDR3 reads TGTGCCAGCAGCTTGAGGCAGGCCCAACGGGAGCAGTACTTC. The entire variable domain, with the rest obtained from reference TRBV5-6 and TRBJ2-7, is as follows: DAGVTQSPTHLIKTRGQQVTLRCSPKSGHDTVSWYQQALGQGPQFIFQYYEEEERQRGNFPDRFSGHQFPNYSSELNVNALLLGDSALYLCASSLRQAQREQYFGPGTRLTVT.

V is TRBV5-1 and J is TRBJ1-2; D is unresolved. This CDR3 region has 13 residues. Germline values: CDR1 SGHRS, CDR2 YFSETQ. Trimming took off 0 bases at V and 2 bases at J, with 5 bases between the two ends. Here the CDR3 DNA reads TGCGCCAGCAGCTTGGCGAGCAACTATGGCTACACCTTC. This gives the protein CASSLASNYGYTF.

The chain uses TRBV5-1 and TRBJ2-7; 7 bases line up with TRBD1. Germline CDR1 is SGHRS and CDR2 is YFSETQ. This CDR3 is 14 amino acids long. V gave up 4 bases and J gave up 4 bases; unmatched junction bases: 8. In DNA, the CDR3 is TGCGCCAGCAGCGGCCGGGACAGACTTTACGAGCAGTACTTC. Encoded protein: CASSGRDRLYEQYF.